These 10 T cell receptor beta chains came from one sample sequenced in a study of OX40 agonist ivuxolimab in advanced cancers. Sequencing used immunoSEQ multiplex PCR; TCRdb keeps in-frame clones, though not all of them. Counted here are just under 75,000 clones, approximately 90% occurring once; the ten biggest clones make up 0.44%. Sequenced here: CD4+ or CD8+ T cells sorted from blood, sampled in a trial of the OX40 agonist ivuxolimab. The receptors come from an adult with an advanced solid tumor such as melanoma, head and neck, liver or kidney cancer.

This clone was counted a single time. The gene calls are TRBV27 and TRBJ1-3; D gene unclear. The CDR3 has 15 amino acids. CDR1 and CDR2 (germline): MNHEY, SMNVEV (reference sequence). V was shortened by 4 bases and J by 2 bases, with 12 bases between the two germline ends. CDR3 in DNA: TGTGCCAGCAGTTACAAGGGCTCCACTGGAAACACCATATATTTT. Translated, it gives CASSYKGSTGNTIYF.

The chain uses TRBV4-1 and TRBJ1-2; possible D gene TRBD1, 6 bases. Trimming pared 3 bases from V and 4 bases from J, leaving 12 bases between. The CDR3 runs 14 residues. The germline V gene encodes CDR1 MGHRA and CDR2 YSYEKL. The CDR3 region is CASSQPQGTYGYTF. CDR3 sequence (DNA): TGCGCCAGCAGCCAGCCCCAGGGGACCTATGGCTACACCTTC.

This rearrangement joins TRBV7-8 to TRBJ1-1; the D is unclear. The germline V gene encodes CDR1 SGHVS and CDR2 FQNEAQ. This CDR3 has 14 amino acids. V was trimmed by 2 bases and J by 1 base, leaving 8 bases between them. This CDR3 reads CASSLLRGNTEAFF. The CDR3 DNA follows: TGTGCCAGCAGCTTACTGCGGGGGAACACTGAAGCTTTCTTT.

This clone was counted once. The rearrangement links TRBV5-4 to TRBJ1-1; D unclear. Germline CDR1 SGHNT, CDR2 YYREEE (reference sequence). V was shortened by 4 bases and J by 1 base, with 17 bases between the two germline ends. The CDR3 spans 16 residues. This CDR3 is CASSVNHPIGNTEAFF. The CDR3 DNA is TGTGCCAGCAGCGTAAACCACCCAATAGGGAACACTGAAGCTTTCTTT.

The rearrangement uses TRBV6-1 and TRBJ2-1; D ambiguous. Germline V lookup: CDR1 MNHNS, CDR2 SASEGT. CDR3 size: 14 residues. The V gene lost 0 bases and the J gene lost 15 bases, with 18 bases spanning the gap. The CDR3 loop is CASSEAWAPSPGFF. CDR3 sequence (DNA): TGTGCCAGCAGTGAAGCATGGGCACCGTCACCCGGGTTCTTC.

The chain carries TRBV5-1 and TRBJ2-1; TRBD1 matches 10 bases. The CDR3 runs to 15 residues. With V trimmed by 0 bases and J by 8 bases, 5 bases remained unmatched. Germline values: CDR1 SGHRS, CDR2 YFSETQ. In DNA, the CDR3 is TGCGCCAGCAGCTTGGGACAGGGGGCGGTCGATGAGCAGTTCTTC. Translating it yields CASSLGQGAVDEQFF.

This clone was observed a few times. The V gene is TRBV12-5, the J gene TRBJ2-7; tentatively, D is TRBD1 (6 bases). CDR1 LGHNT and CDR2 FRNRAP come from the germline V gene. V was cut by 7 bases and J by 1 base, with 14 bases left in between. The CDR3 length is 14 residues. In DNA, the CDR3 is TGTGCTAGTGCCCTACAACAGGGTTCCTACGAGCAGTACTTC. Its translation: CASALQQGSYEQYF.

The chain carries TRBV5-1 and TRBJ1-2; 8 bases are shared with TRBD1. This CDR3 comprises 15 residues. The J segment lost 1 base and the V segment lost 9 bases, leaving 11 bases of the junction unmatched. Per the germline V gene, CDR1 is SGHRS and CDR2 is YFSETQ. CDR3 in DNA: TGCGCCACCAAAGAAACCACAGGGGGTAACTATGGCTACACCTTC. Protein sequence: CATKETTGGNYGYTF.

The CDR3 sequence is CASSLRTSGIYEQYF. The DNA for the CDR3 is TGTGCCAGCAGTTTAAGGACTAGCGGGATCTACGAGCAGTACTTC. This chain links TRBV7-9 with TRBJ2-7, with 12 bases fitting TRBD2. The germline V gene has CDR1 SEHNR and CDR2 FQNEAQ (reference sequence). Germline trimming cut 6 bases from V and 3 bases from J; bases unmatched to any gene: 6. The CDR3 runs 15 residues.

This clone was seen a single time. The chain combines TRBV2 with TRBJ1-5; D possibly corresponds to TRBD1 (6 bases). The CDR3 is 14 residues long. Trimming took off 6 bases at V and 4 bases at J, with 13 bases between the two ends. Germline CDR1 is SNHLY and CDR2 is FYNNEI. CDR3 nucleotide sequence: TGTGCCAGCAGGATGGACAGAGGGAATCAGCCCCAGCATTTT. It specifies CASRMDRGNQPQHF.